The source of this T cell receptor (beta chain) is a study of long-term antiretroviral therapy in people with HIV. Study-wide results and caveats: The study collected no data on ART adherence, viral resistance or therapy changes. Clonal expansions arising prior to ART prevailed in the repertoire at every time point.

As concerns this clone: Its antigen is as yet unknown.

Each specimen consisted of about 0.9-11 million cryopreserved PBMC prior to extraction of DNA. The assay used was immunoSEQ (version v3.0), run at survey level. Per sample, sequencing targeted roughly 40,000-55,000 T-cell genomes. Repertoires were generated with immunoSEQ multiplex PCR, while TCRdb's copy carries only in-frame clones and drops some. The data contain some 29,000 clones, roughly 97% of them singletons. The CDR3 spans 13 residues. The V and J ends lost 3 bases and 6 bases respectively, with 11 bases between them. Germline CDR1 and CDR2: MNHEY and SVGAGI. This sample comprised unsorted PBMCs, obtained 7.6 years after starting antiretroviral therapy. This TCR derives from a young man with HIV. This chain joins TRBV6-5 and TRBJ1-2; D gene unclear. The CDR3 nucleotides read TGTGCCAGCAGTTATGGGTTTACCAATGGCTACACCTTC. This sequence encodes CASSYGFTNGYTF.